Listed below are T cell receptor beta chains from one sample, sequenced in a study of T cells in Graves' hyperthyroidism and ophthalmopathy. Using its own MiXCR run on the multiplex PCR reads, TCRdb lists one record per CDR3 protein. The sample includes around 700,000 distinct CDR3 sequences, approximately 19% of them seen just once. The sample taken for sequencing was blood. The source is a woman between 50 and 59 years old with Graves' hyperthyroidism that later progressed to Graves' ophthalmopathy. Each CDR3 is given with its conserved first and last residue. The order of the fields is clone size, J gene, V gene, D gene, CDR3 DNA, CDR3 protein. The D gene is left open where the match is weak. Clone size, where shown, is once, few, many, or a class for clones that have expanded.

>-|TRBJ2-5|TRBV2|-
TGTGCCAGCAGTCAGCAACAAGAGACCCAGTACTTC
CASSQQQETQYF
>few|TRBJ2-3|TRBV4-1|TRBD2
TGCGCCAGCAGCCAGGCCCGGACTAGCGGGGCGGCAGATACGCAGTATTTT
CASSQARTSGAADTQYF
>many|TRBJ2-3|TRBV3-1|TRBD2
TGTGCCAGCAGCCAAGAAGGGACTAGCAGGGATACGCAGTATTTT
CASSQEGTSRDTQYF
>-|TRBJ2-5|TRBV6-2/TRBV6-3|-
TGTGCCAGCAATCAACTAGACTTTTACGAGACCCAGTACTTC
CASNQLDFYETQYF
>many|TRBJ1-5|TRBV3-1|-
TGTGCCAGCAGCCAACGACAGTACACCAGCCCCCAGCATTTT
CASSQRQYTSPQHF
>-|TRBJ2-7|TRBV7-9|-
TGTGCCAGCAGCCCAAACTTAGCTACCTACGAGCAGTACTTC
CASSPNLATYEQYF
>few|TRBJ1-1|TRBV10-3|TRBD1
TGTGCCATCAGTGAGTCGGGGACAGGGTCTGAAGCTTTCTTT
CAISESGTGSEAFF
>few|TRBJ1-4|TRBV20-1|TRBD1
TGCAGTGCTCCGCGGACAGGGGGAACTAATGAAAAACTGTTTTTT
CSAPRTGGTNEKLFF
>many|TRBJ2-7|TRBV2|TRBD1
TGTGCCAGCAGACCACAGGGGGTCGGCGAGCAGTACTTC
CASRPQGVGEQYF
>-|TRBJ1-5|TRBV19|TRBD1
TGTGCCAGTAGGGAGACAGGGGTTCGGGGCAATCAGCCCCAGCATTTT
CASRETGVRGNQPQHF
>many|TRBJ2-7|TRBV27|-
TGTGCCAGCAGTTTATCTCGCGGAGAGCAGTACTTC
CASSLSRGEQYF
>many|TRBJ2-3|TRBV20-1|TRBD2
TGCAGTGCCGGTCTCGGGGGGTTTTCTACAGATACGCAGTATTTT
CSAGLGGFSTDTQYF